The 29 T cell receptor beta chains in this list originate from one sample, sequenced in a study of T cells expressing NK-cell markers. With the 5' RACE reads reprocessed, TCRdb shows one record per CDR3 protein and no DNA. The sample is made up of approximately 460,000 distinct CDR3 sequences, and the top ten hold 6% to 8% of it. The sample consisted of blood T cells: a sorted CD56 or NKG2C T cell subset, CD4+ or CD8+ T cells, or bulk PBMC T cells (not recorded which). All receptors come from a woman aged 18 to 75 in good health.

The chain recombines TRBV4-2 with TRBJ2-1; the TCRdb call, TRBD2, lacks DNA for checking. Germline V gene data show CDR1 as LGHNA and CDR2 as YNFKEQ. The CDR3 covers 15 residues. This chain's CDR3 is CASSQGTSRANEQFF.

The rearrangement links TRBV7-3 to TRBJ2-2. This CDR3 contains 14 residues. CDR1 is SGHTA and CDR2 is FQGTGA in the germline V gene. CDR3 sequence reads: CASSLSGTTGELFF.

This rearrangement joins TRBV20-1 to TRBJ2-2; the TCRdb call, TRBD1, lacks DNA for checking. Germline V gene lookup returns CDR1 DFQATT and CDR2 SNEGSKA (reference sequence). The CDR3 consists of 15 residues. The CDR3 protein is CSALGQVPNTGELFF.

The J gene is TRBJ1-5, the V gene TRBV29-1; TCRdb indicates TRBD1, and absent DNA this call remains unverified. The length of the CDR3 is 14 residues. Germline loops: CDR1 SQVTM, CDR2 ANQGSEA. CDR3 amino acids: CSVGIGGGNQPQHF.

The J gene is TRBJ1-5, the V gene TRBV20-1. The CDR3 has 12 amino acids. CDR1 and CDR2 (germline): DFQATT, SNEGSKA (reference sequence). The CDR3 is CSASDSNQPQHF.

The CDR3 reads CASSYGGANVLTF. The gene calls are TRBV6-5 and TRBJ2-6. The V gene's germline CDR1 is MNHEY and CDR2 SVGAGI. This CDR3 has 13 residues.

The J gene is TRBJ1-5, the V gene TRBV4-3; TCRdb calls TRBD1, which cannot be checked without DNA. CDR3 length: 18 amino acids. The germline CDR1 and CDR2 sequences are LGHNA and YSLEER. This chain's CDR3 is CASSQDLSGPGSNQPQHF.

The chain employs TRBV20-1 and TRBJ2-1. Germline lookup yields CDR1 DFQATT and CDR2 SNEGSKA (reference sequence). The CDR3 runs 11 residues. The CDR3 spells CSARGEDEQFF.

The rearrangement joins TRBV4-3 to TRBJ2-2; checking the TCRdb D call of TRBD2 is not possible without DNA. CDR3 length: 15 amino acids. Germline assignment: CDR1 LGHNA and CDR2 YSLEER. CDR3 in amino acids: CASRAGRDRSGELFF.

This chain's CDR3 is CASILRGADNEQFF. This rearrangement joins TRBV2 to TRBJ2-1; there is no DNA to check the TCRdb D call of TRBD1. Germline V gives CDR1 SNHLY, CDR2 FYNNEI. This CDR3 comprises 14 residues.

The chain couples TRBV9 to TRBJ2-2; the D gene TCRdb calls, TRBD2, cannot be checked with no DNA. Germline CDR1 is SGDLS and CDR2 is YYNGEE. This CDR3 spans 15 amino acids. CDR3 loop: CASKGGLASTGELFF.

The chain has TRBV4-1 and TRBJ1-1; TCRdb proposes TRBD1, but this gene call is untestable without DNA. CDR3 length: 15 amino acids. Per germline, CDR1 MGHRA and CDR2 YSYEKL. The CDR3 here is CASSQPTGENTEAFF.

The V call is TRBV12-3 or TRBV12-4, the J call TRBJ1-1. The CDR3 loop spans 12 amino acids. CDR3 sequence reads: CASSSRNTEAFF.

This chain uses TRBV12-3 or TRBV12-4 with TRBJ2-2; TCRdb calls TRBD1, which cannot be checked without DNA. The CDR3 totals 19 residues. CDR3 amino acids: CASSREPGQGRSGTGELFF.

This rearrangement joins TRBV7-2 to TRBJ1-2; TCRdb indicates TRBD1, and absent DNA this call remains unverified. Germline-derived CDR1 and CDR2 are SGHTA and FQGNSA. The CDR3 runs 15 residues. The CDR3 region is CASRLPGGIGHGYTF.

The chain is built from TRBV4-3 and TRBJ2-2; TCRdb's assignment of TRBD2 cannot be checked, as there is no DNA. The CDR3 consists of 16 residues. Germline V gene data show CDR1 as LGHNA and CDR2 as YSLEER. The CDR3 region is CASSPTSGRVTGELFF.

The chain joins TRBV3-1 to TRBJ2-4; the TRBD2 assignment by TCRdb is unverifiable without DNA. Germline V gives CDR1 LGHDT, CDR2 YNNKEL (reference sequence). The CDR3 consists of 15 residues. The chain's CDR3 is CASSQRLGQKNIQYF.

V and J are TRBV5-1 and TRBJ2-5; the D call from TCRdb, TRBD1, cannot be confirmed without DNA. This CDR3 has 13 residues. Germline V lookup: CDR1 SGHRS, CDR2 YFSETQ. CDR3 region: CASSLTGAETQYF.

The chain couples TRBV7-4 to TRBJ2-7; TCRdb selects TRBD1, and the lack of DNA leaves this call unchecked. The CDR3 has 15 residues. Germline values: CDR1 SGHVT, CDR2 SQSDAQ. The CDR3 here is CASSYDRDRWYEQYF.

V gene TRBV28 combines with J gene TRBJ2-3. The CDR3 spans 14 residues. Per germline, CDR1 MDHEN and CDR2 SYDVKM. CDR3 sequence reads: CASSPQSGADTQYF.

V and J are TRBV10-2 and TRBJ2-6; TCRdb designates TRBD2, a call that cannot be tested without DNA. The CDR3 is made up of 18 amino acids. The germline CDR1 and CDR2 sequences are WSHSY and SAAADI. The CDR3 loop reads CASRGTETTVSGANVLTF.

This chain uses TRBV5-1 with TRBJ1-4; absent DNA, TCRdb's TRBD1 call cannot be checked. The CDR3 loop spans 14 amino acids. Germline CDR1 and CDR2: SGHRS and YFSETQ. The CDR3 region is CASSYGQGNEKLFF.

This chain links TRBV5-1 with TRBJ1-1; TCRdb's D gene call, TRBD1, goes unchecked for lack of DNA. Germline V gene lookup returns CDR1 SGHRS and CDR2 YFSETQ. There are 14 residues in the CDR3. CDR3 region: CASREDIRNTEAFF.

The chain joins TRBV5-5 to TRBJ1-2; the D gene TCRdb calls, TRBD1, cannot be checked with no DNA. Germline V lookup: CDR1 SGHKS, CDR2 YYEKEE (reference sequence). CDR3 length: 16 residues. This chain's CDR3 is CASSLAAGTGDGGYTF.

The chain couples TRBV18 to TRBJ2-1; TCRdb's D call, TRBD2, is unchecked because there is no DNA. CDR1 KGHSH and CDR2 LQKENI come from the germline V gene. The CDR3 is 16 amino acids. CDR3 sequence reads: CASSRGLAGPGDEQFF.

This sequence joins TRBV28 and TRBJ1-2; TCRdb's D call of TRBD1 is untestable without DNA. The CDR3 totals 15 residues. In germline, CDR1 is MDHEN, CDR2 SYDVKM. The CDR3 protein is CASRKPQGASYGYTF.

The chain links TRBV12-5 to TRBJ1-5. The CDR3 has 17 residues. Germline loops: CDR1 LGHNT, CDR2 FRNRAP. CDR3 sequence: CASGSLIGKGPYQPQHF.

This chain uses TRBV5-4 with TRBJ2-1. This CDR3 spans 13 amino acids. Germline lookup yields CDR1 SGHNT and CDR2 YYREEE (reference sequence). CDR3 sequence: CASGPLSYNEQFF.

The chain is built from TRBV12-3 or TRBV12-4 and TRBJ1-4; the D call of TRBD1 rests on TCRdb alone, since no DNA is present to check it. The length of the CDR3 is 15 residues. CDR3 region: CASSSTGGGREKLFF.